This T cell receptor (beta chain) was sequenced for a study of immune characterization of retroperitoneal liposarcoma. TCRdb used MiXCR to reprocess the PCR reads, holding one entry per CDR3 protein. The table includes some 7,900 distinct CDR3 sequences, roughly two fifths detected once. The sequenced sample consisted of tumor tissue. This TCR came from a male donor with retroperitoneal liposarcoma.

The CDR3 loop is CASSLSRGIPYEQYF. In nucleotides, the CDR3 is TGTGCCAGCAGTTTATCCAGGGGGATCCCCTACGAGCAGTACTTC. V gene TRBV27 combines with J gene TRBJ2-1; 7 bases match TRBD1. The J call may not be correct, given that the DNA end is closer to TRBJ2-7. The CDR3 spans 15 residues. Germline V CDR1 and CDR2: MNHEY, SMNVEV (reference sequence).